Listed here are 19 T cell receptor beta chains from one sample, sequenced in a study of PD-L1 blockade in urothelial cancer. The sample's time point: pretreatment peripheral blood. Method: immunoSEQ multiplex PCR; TCRdb's copy keeps in-frame clones and lacks some. The top ten hold roughly 4% of the sample, which has tens of thousands of clones, approximately 81% seen once. The material was PBMCs, obtained around atezolizumab (anti-PD-L1) treatment. The receptors derive from a man between 65 and 79 years old with urothelial cancer.

This sequence joins TRBV5-4 and TRBJ2-1; possibly TRBD2 for D (6 bases). CDR1 is SGHNT and CDR2 is YYREEE in the germline V gene (reference sequence). The CDR3 is 15 residues long. Trimming removed 1 base from V and 8 bases from J, with 16 bases in between. The CDR3 sequence: CASSLPGGRGDEQFF. CDR3 in DNA: TGTGCCAGCAGCTTGCCCGGAGGGCGTGGCGATGAGCAGTTCTTC.

Details on this clone: Other DNA sequences in this specimen translate into the identical CDR3. The chain couples TRBV5-8 to TRBJ2-7; 8 positions agree with TRBD1. The V and J ends lost 3 bases and 2 bases, in that order; junction bases with no gene match: 10. The CDR3 has 16 amino acids. The germline V gene has CDR1 SGHTS and CDR2 YDEGEE. CDR3 region: CASSSGDRPGTYEQYF. The CDR3 DNA follows: TGTGCCAGCAGCTCGGGGGACAGGCCGGGGACCTACGAGCAGTACTTC.

This clone has more than one count but fewer than ten. The V and J genes are TRBV6-5 and TRBJ1-2; D might be TRBD1 (6 bases). Trimming stripped 6 bases from V and 4 bases from J, with 18 bases between. The germline CDR1 and CDR2 sequences are MNHEY and SVGAGI. The CDR3 sequence is 15 residues long. CDR3 DNA: TGTGCCAGCAGCCGTTTTTTGGGGGCGAGCTATGGCTACACCTTC. Residues: CASSRFLGASYGYTF.

The chain uses TRBV4-2 and TRBJ2-7; TRBD2 aligns across 10 bases. Germline values: CDR1 LGHNA, CDR2 YNFKEQ. The CDR3 sequence is 18 residues long. V trimming: 0 bases; J trimming: 4 bases; junction bases outside the gene matches: 12. The DNA of the CDR3 is TGTGCCAGCAGCCAAGATCGAACTAGCGGGACCGGTGGGTACGAGCAGTACTTC. Its translation is CASSQDRTSGTGGYEQYF.

The chain links TRBV6-6 to TRBJ1-2; 7 positions agree with TRBD1. CDR3 length: 14 residues. Germline CDR1 MNHNY, CDR2 SVGAGI (reference sequence). The V segment lost 5 bases and the J segment 4 bases; nucleotides outside the gene matches: 7. CDR3 nucleotide sequence: TGTGCCAGCAGTATTGATCAGGGGGTCTATGGCTACACCTTC. It translates to CASSIDQGVYGYTF.

V is TRBV4-3 and J is TRBJ2-4; 9 bases are a match to TRBD1. The germline V gene encodes CDR1 LGHNA and CDR2 YSLEER. The CDR3 loop spans 15 amino acids. With 1 base clipped from V and 4 bases from J, the junction kept 2 bases outside the gene matches. The CDR3 coding sequence is TGCGCCAGCAGCCAAGTGGGGACAGGGAAAAACATTCAGTACTTC. This encodes CASSQVGTGKNIQYF.

This clone was seen just once. The chain's CDR3 is CSGAAWAGDNTF. The CDR3 DNA sequence: TGCAGCGGAGCCGCCTGGGCAGGGGATAATACCTTC. This chain connects TRBV29-1 to TRBJ1-2; TRBD1 is a possible D gene (6 bases). V was clipped by 7 bases and J by 14 bases, with 23 bases between them. CDR3 length: 12 amino acids. The germline CDR1 and CDR2 sequences are SQVTM and ANQGSEA.

This chain links TRBV7-2 with TRBJ1-2, with a tentative D call TRBD1 (6 bases). Germline V gene lookup returns CDR1 SGHTA and CDR2 FQGNSA. V was pared by 4 bases and J by 11 bases, with 14 bases between. The CDR3 totals 12 residues. CDR3 nucleotide sequence: TGTGCCAGCAGCTCCGGACAGAGCCTTTACACCTTC. Protein sequence: CASSSGQSLYTF.

The chain has TRBV2 and TRBJ2-2; the match to TRBD1 covers 7 bases. The V segment lost 4 bases and the J segment 6 bases; nucleotides outside the gene matches: 11. The CDR3 totals 16 residues. Germline CDR1 is SNHLY and CDR2 is FYNNEI. The CDR3 DNA sequence: TGTGCCAGCAGTGTTCGGCAGGGGGTTGATCCCGGGGAGCTGTTTTTT. This codes for CASSVRQGVDPGELFF. Based on the CDR3 plus reference TRBV2 and TRBJ2-2, the full variable domain is EPEVTQTPSHQVTQMGQEVILRCVPISNHLYFYWYRQILGQKVEFLVSFYNNEISEKSEIFDDQFSVERPDGSNFTLKIRSTKLEDSAMYFCASSVRQGVDPGELFFGEGSRLTVL.

The chain recombines TRBV7-2 with TRBJ2-7, with a possible D match to TRBD2 (6 bases). This CDR3 spans 16 amino acids. V was cut by 5 bases and J by 2 bases, with 19 bases left in between. CDR1 SGHTA and CDR2 FQGNSA come from the germline V gene. CDR3 sequence (DNA): TGTGCCAGCAGCCAGGATTTCGGAGGGTGGGCCTACGAGCAGTACTTC. Translated: CASSQDFGGWAYEQYF.

The CDR3 coding sequence is TGTGCCAGCAGCTTGATAGCGGGGGTCCAAGAGACCCAGTACTTC. Protein: CASSLIAGVQETQYF. The chain couples TRBV7-2 to TRBJ2-5; 9 bases line up with TRBD2. This CDR3 comprises 15 residues. Germline CDR1 and CDR2: SGHTA and FQGNSA. The ends lost 3 bases at V and 1 base at J; junction bases unmatched: 3.

DNA of the CDR3: TGTGCCACCAGCAGAGAAAGGGCTACAGGCTACAATGAGCAGTTCTTC. Translation: CATSRERATGYNEQFF. The chain employs TRBV15 and TRBJ2-1, with a weak D call TRBD1 (5 bases). Germline CDR1 and CDR2: LNHNV and YYDKDF (reference sequence). V was shortened by 0 bases and J by 3 bases, with 12 bases between the two germline ends. The CDR3 has 16 amino acids.

Only one count was recorded for this clone. The V call is TRBV7-9, the J call TRBJ1-5; D remains ambiguous. Trimming shortened V by 1 base and J by 6 bases, and 7 bases separated the two germline ends. The CDR3 is 13 residues long. Germline values: CDR1 SEHNR, CDR2 FQNEAQ (reference sequence). CDR3 nucleotides: TGTGCCAGCAGCTTAGGGCAGGCTCAGCCCCAGCATTTT. This codes for CASSLGQAQPQHF.

The rearrangement links TRBV2 to TRBJ1-1, with 7 positions matching TRBD1. This CDR3 region has 12 residues. Germline V gene sequence: CDR1 SNHLY, CDR2 FYNNEI. V shed 6 bases and J 8 bases; nucleotides not matched to a gene: 6. The DNA of the CDR3 is TGTGCCAGCAGCCCCCGGACAGGAGAAGCTTTCTTT. The encoded protein is CASSPRTGEAFF.

The chain uses TRBV19 and TRBJ1-2; no clear D. The CDR3 consists of 14 residues. Germline V gene data show CDR1 as LNHDA and CDR2 as SQIVND (reference sequence). Trimming left V 0 bases short and J 4 bases short, with 9 bases between. CDR3 coding DNA: TGTGCCAGTAGTATAGACGGCAGGCGCTATGGCTACACCTTC. It translates to CASSIDGRRYGYTF.

The chain joins TRBV5-4 to TRBJ2-4, with 9 bases aligning to TRBD2. The CDR3 spans 16 residues. CDR1 and CDR2 from the germline V gene are SGHNT and YYREEE (reference sequence). Trimming at V came to 2 bases and at J to 0 bases, leaving 3 bases not matched to a gene. The CDR3 loop is CASSLAGGPAKNIQYF. CDR3 bases: TGTGCCAGCAGCTTAGCGGGGGGACCAGCCAAAAACATTCAGTACTTC.

The V and J genes are TRBV6-5 and TRBJ1-3; no firm D call. This CDR3 region has 15 residues. Germline V lookup: CDR1 MNHEY, CDR2 SVGAGI. The ends were cut back, 2 bases at V and 0 bases at J, with 8 bases in the middle. CDR3 in DNA: TGTGCCAGCAGTTACAAGTGGAGCTCTGGAAACACCATATATTTT. Translation: CASSYKWSSGNTIYF.

Of note for this clone: Other nucleotide sequences from this sample produce the same CDR3. The gene calls are TRBV5-1 and TRBJ2-5, with 7 bases matching TRBD1. J was trimmed by 3 bases and V by 4 bases; bases with no gene match: 6. From germline, CDR1 is SGHRS and CDR2 YFSETQ. This CDR3 has 14 residues. The CDR3 here is CASSVTTGKETQYF. Written as DNA, the CDR3 is TGCGCCAGCAGCGTAACGACAGGGAAAGAGACCCAGTACTTC. Full variable domain (rest looked up from reference TRBV5-1 and TRBJ2-5): KAGVTQTPRYLIKTRGQQVTLSCSPISGHRSVSWYQQTPGQGLQFLFEYFSETQRNKGNFPGRFSGRQFSNSRSEMNVSTLELGDSALYLCASSVTTGKETQYFGPGTRLLVL.

The chain carries TRBV29-1 and TRBJ1-2; 7 nucleotides match TRBD1. CDR1 and CDR2 from the germline V gene are SQVTM and ANQGSEA. Trimming cost V 7 bases and J 1 base; bases outside gene matches: 6. CDR3 size: 13 residues. CDR3 in DNA: TGCAGCGCCCGACAGGGTTTTAACTATGGCTACACCTTC. It yields the protein CSARQGFNYGYTF.